This T cell receptor beta chain was recorded in a study of blood T cell repertoires in COVID-19. V shed 0 bases and J shed 4 bases, with 12 bases lying between them. There are 15 residues in the CDR3. Germline CDR1 reads SGHRS; CDR2 reads YFSETQ. Sequencing used immunoSEQ multiplex PCR; TCRdb keeps in-frame clones, though not all of them. The data hold hundreds of thousands of clones, with around 83% observed a single time. About this clone itself: The sample has other DNA sequences that encode this CDR3 too.

The sample taken for sequencing was peripheral blood. The receptor comes from an elderly man with acute or convalescent COVID-19. The chain couples TRBV5-1 to TRBJ2-3; tentatively, D is TRBD2 (5 bases). The CDR3 sequence is CASSLVGRGPDTQYF. DNA for the CDR3: TGCGCCAGCAGCTTGGTGGGTAGAGGGCCAGATACGCAGTATTTT.